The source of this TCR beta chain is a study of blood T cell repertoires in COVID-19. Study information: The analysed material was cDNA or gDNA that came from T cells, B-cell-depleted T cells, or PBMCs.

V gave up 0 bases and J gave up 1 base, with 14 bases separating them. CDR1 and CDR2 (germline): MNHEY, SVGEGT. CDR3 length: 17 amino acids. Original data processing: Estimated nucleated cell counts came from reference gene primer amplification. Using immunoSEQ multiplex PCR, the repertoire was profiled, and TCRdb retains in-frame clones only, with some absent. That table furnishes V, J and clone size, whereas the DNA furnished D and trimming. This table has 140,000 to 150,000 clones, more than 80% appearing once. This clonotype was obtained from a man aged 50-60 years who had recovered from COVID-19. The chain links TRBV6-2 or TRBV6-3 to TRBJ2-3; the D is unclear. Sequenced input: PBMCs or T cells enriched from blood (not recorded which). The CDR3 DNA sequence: TGTGCCAGCAGTTACTCCTCGAACAGTATCCGCACAGATACGCAGTATTTT. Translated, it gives CASSYSSNSIRTDTQYF.